This is a list of T cell receptor beta chains from one sample in a study of naive and memory T cell subsets. TCRdb recomputed calls from the UMI-ligation and nested PCR reads with MiXCR, one row per CDR3 protein. The repertoire consists of about 160,000 distinct CDR3 sequences, with under 25% occurring once and the leading ten covering about 0.11%. The source material was naive CD4+ T cells from blood. The receptors were gathered from a human donor in good health. Both conserved end residues are part of each CDR3. A D gene is named only where the DNA matches it firmly. Clone size is shown for a subset of rows, as once, few, many or a class of expanded clone.

abundance | d_gene | j_gene | v_gene | CDR3nt | CDR3aa
NA | NA | TRBJ1-1 | TRBV29-1 | TGCAGCGCCCGACGGTCGAACACTGAAGCTTTCTTT | CSARRSNTEAFF
NA | TRBD2 | TRBJ2-2 | TRBV7-2 | TGTGCCAGCAGCCAACTAGCGGGAGGACTCGGGGAGCTGTTTTTT | CASSQLAGGLGELFF
NA | NA | TRBJ1-2 | TRBV10-2 | TGCGCCAGCAGTCAACTCACCAGTGGCTATGGCTACACCTTC | CASSQLTSGYGYTF
few | TRBD2 | TRBJ2-5 | TRBV18 | TGTGCCAGCTCACCACCGACAAGAAATCACGGGGGGGAGACCCAGTACTTC | CASSPPTRNHGGETQYF
many | NA | TRBJ2-3 | TRBV20-1 | TGCAGTGCTAGGAAGGGTTTAGTAGGCGGCACAGATACGCAGTATTTT | CSARKGLVGGTDTQYF
NA | NA | TRBJ2-2 | TRBV7-2 | TGTGCCAGTAACCCGGACAGAGTGAGCACCGGGGAGCTGTTTTTT | CASNPDRVSTGELFF
few | NA | TRBJ2-3 | TRBV19 | TGTGCCAGCGGACGGACGCGCACAGATACGCAGTATTTT | CASGRTRTDTQYF
few | NA | TRBJ2-1 | TRBV12-3/TRBV12-4 | TGTGCCAGCAGGACAACTCGGAATGAGCAGTTCTTC | CASRTTRNEQFF
NA | TRBD2 | TRBJ2-1 | TRBV5-1 | TGCGCCAGCAGCCCATTAGGGGAGGGGCCAACCTCCTACAATGAGCAGTTCTTC | CASSPLGEGPTSYNEQFF
many | TRBD2 | TRBJ2-1 | TRBV29-1 | TGCAGCGTTGCACGGGAGGAGGACAATGAGCAGTTCTTC | CSVAREEDNEQFF
NA | NA | TRBJ2-5 | TRBV28 | TGTGCCAGCAGTTTTAGCCTCGGGCAGAGAGAGACCCAGTACTTC | CASSFSLGQRETQYF
NA | TRBD2 | TRBJ2-7 | TRBV4-1 | TGCGCCAGCAGCCAAGAGAGGCGGGAGGTACTCTACGAGCAGTACTTC | CASSQERREVLYEQYF
NA | TRBD1 | TRBJ1-5 | TRBV20-1 | TGCAGTGCTGGACGAGGCGCATGGGACAGGGTGAGCAATCAGCCCCAGCATTTT | CSAGRGAWDRVSNQPQHF
NA | NA | TRBJ2-7 | TRBV14 | TGTGCCAGCAGCCAAGGAGCGGCAAGGAACTACGAGCAGTACTTC | CASSQGAARNYEQYF
NA | NA | TRBJ1-6 | TRBV12-3/TRBV12-4 | TGTGCCAGCAGTTTCCGCAGAAATAATTCACCCCTCCACTTT | CASSFRRNNSPLHF
NA | TRBD2 | TRBJ2-7 | TRBV12-3/TRBV12-4 | TGTGCCAGCAGTTTAGCCCGGGGGGTTAGCGGGAGGTCCGAGCAGTACTTC | CASSLARGVSGRSEQYF
NA | TRBD1 | TRBJ1-4 | TRBV5-1 | TGCGCCAGCAGCTTGGACAGGGGTAATGAAAAACTGTTTTTT | CASSLDRGNEKLFF
few | NA | TRBJ2-7 | TRBV12-3/TRBV12-4 | TGTGCCAGCAGTGCCACGGGCGGCGGGGAGCAGTACTTC | CASSATGGGEQYF
few | TRBD2 | TRBJ2-1 | TRBV7-8 | TGTGCCAGCAGCTTAGCGTGGAATATGGGGGGGGTTGAGCAGTTCTTC | CASSLAWNMGGVEQFF
few | TRBD1 | TRBJ1-1 | TRBV28 | TGTGCCAGCAGTTTATCCCAGCCGGGACAGGGAAGGGCTTTCTTT | CASSLSQPGQGRAFF
few | NA | TRBJ2-1 | TRBV12-3/TRBV12-4 | TGTGCCAGCAGGGGGGCTGTAAAAGGGGGTTGGAATGAGCAGTTCTTC | CASRGAVKGGWNEQFF
NA | NA | TRBJ2-5 | TRBV5-1 | TGCGCCAGCAGCTTGGCCGGGCAGTCCCAAGAGACCCAGTACTTC | CASSLAGQSQETQYF
NA | NA | TRBJ1-5 | TRBV6-1 | TGTGCCAGCACCCAAGGCAGGGCTTATCATCAGCCCCAGCATTTT | CASTQGRAYHQPQHF
NA | NA | TRBJ1-4 | TRBV7-2 | TGTGCCAGCAGCTTGGCCGGACTGCCTCCCAATGAAAAACTGTTTTTT | CASSLAGLPPNEKLFF
few | NA | TRBJ1-1 | TRBV12-3/TRBV12-4 | TGTGCCAGCTCAAGGGGGTTAAGGAACACTGAAGCTTTCTTT | CASSRGLRNTEAFF
few | NA | TRBJ2-1 | TRBV6-5 | TGTGCCAGCAGTACACGACAGGTTTTAGCCTTGGAGCAGTTCTTC | CASSTRQVLALEQFF
NA | NA | TRBJ2-1 | TRBV28 | TGTGCCAGCAGTTTATTCCCAGGGTACAATGAGCAGTTCTTC | CASSLFPGYNEQFF
NA | NA | TRBJ2-4 | TRBV5-1 | TGCGCCAGCAGCCTGTCTGGCCTTTCCATTCAGTACTTC | CASSLSGLSIQYF
few | NA | TRBJ1-1 | TRBV6-5 | TGTGCCAGCAGCAACGCGGTACGACACACTGAAGCTTTCTTT | CASSNAVRHTEAFF
NA | TRBD2 | TRBJ2-1 | TRBV6-2/TRBV6-3 | TGTGCCAGCAGTTACCCATGGACAGGACAGGGACTAGCGGGCTCCTACAATGAGCAGTTCTTC | CASSYPWTGQGLAGSYNEQFF
NA | TRBD2 | TRBJ2-1 | TRBV6-6 | TGTGCCAGCAGTTACGGCCTAGCGGGTATACAGCAGTTCTTC | CASSYGLAGIQQFF
few | TRBD1 | TRBJ2-7 | TRBV20-1 | TGCAGTGCTAGCACAGGGGGGATCTACGAGCAGTACTTC | CSASTGGIYEQYF
NA | TRBD1 | TRBJ2-4 | TRBV5-1 | TGCGCCAGCAACCCCGGACAGGGGGACATTCAGTACTTC | CASNPGQGDIQYF
few | TRBD2 | TRBJ2-1 | TRBV9 | TGCCCCAGCAGCGGGGGGGCGTCCTACAATGAGCAGTTCTTC | CPSSGGASYNEQFF
few | NA | TRBJ2-7 | TRBV21-1 | TGTGCCAGCGAAGGGACGGTAACCTACGAGCAGTACTTC | CASEGTVTYEQYF